This entry describes one T cell receptor beta chain. Its cognate antigen has yet to be identified. Within one base of it there is no much larger clone, and no base qualities were kept. This sample stems from a study of blood T cell repertoires in COVID-19 (dated by TCRdb to the early 2020s). In terms of the full investigation: Samples covering the acute and convalescent phases of COVID-19 were provided by collaborators in the United States, Italy and Spain. The repertoires were released in a freely available public database meant as a resource for research on the immune response to SARS-CoV-2. The samples were drawn from the first 160 participants of the ongoing ImmuneRACE study and from 1,254 subjects provided by 6 global collaborators. Where HLA class I and class II types were available, the types were taken from metadata supplied by the sample provider, not from assay-based typing. Sample metadata almost always included a de-identified subject ID, COVID-19 status, age in years and sex. The prospective study material was composed of cDNA or gDNA derived from T cells, B-cell-depleted T cells, or PBMCs. Deeply sampled blood TCRbeta repertoires from subjects exposed to, actively infected with, or recovered from COVID-19 were included in the dataset. What the work shows at the level of the full study, not this receptor alone: How much clinical and demographic metadata was included differed by source and by participant, and the metadata was provided uncurated.

TCRbeta CDR3 regions were amplified from genomic DNA using the immunoSEQ Assay, a bias-controlled multiplex PCR. Per the source publication's procedure: The number of nucleated cells in each sample was estimated from the amplification of reference gene primers within the assay. To quantify the absolute abundance of each unique TCRbeta CDR3 rearrangement, sequence reads were collapsed and filtered. For each sample, productive Simpson clonality was calculated as the square root of Simpson's diversity index across productive rearrangements. TCRdb limited this immuneACCESS table to in-frame rearrangements with V and J called. A share of clones is missing; checked studies link under half to unresolved V genes, and the rest is unexplained. That table is the source of V, J and clone size, and D and trimming were worked out from the DNA. The sample records about 150,000 clones, roughly 87% of which are singletons. Roughly 7% of the sample is in the top ten clones.

Sequences SGHNT (CDR1) and YENEEA (CDR2) are obtained from the germline V gene. Deletion took 4 bases off V and 1 base off J, with a span of 4 bases between the germline ends. The CDR3 contains 12 residues, cysteine and phenylalanine counted. The sequence is cut down to CDR3 DNA, 36 bases in frame from base 1. Participants in the prospective study were aged roughly 18 to 90 years, lived in 24 United States geographic areas, and enrolled through a virtual design. In the prospective study, participants were assigned to cohorts based on the clinical history participants reported in a screening survey and a study questionnaire. Recovered participants in ImmuneRACE Cohort 3 were defined as having two consecutive negative NP/OP PCR tests, clearance from a healthcare professional, or resolution of symptoms. Mobile phlebotomists in the prospective study collected whole blood, serum and a nasopharyngeal or oropharyngeal swab from every participant. Participants in the prospective study had the option to provide additional blood draws and questionnaires over a roughly two-month period. Before DNA extraction, prospective study blood samples were shipped either frozen or at room temperature.

The sample taken for sequencing was PBMCs or T cells enriched from blood (not recorded which). The TCR originated in a woman between 50 and 59 years old who had recovered from COVID-19. This chain is built from TRBV11-3 and TRBJ1-2; too little of a D gene remains to name it. CDR3 loop: CASSSGNYGYTF. The nucleotide sequence reads as follows: TGTGCCAGCAGCTCCGGTAACTATGGCTACACCTTC.